This T cell receptor (beta chain) was sequenced during a study of blood T cell repertoires in COVID-19. This clone was counted a single time. Assay: immunoSEQ multiplex PCR; the TCRdb copy retains only in-frame clones and omits some. Here the sample spans roughly 51,000 clones, approximately 90% being singletons. The sequence came from a woman in her sixties with active or convalescent COVID-19. Sequencing was performed on peripheral blood.

In DNA form, the CDR3 reads TGTGCCAGCAGCCCATTCCTTGGACTAGCGGGAACCTACGAGCAGTACTTC. This encodes CASSPFLGLAGTYEQYF. The chain joins TRBV28 to TRBJ2-7; 12 positions agree with TRBD2. The CDR3 consists of 17 residues. Germline V gives CDR1 MDHEN, CDR2 SYDVKM. The J segment lost 2 bases and the V segment lost 6 bases, leaving 11 bases of the junction unmatched.